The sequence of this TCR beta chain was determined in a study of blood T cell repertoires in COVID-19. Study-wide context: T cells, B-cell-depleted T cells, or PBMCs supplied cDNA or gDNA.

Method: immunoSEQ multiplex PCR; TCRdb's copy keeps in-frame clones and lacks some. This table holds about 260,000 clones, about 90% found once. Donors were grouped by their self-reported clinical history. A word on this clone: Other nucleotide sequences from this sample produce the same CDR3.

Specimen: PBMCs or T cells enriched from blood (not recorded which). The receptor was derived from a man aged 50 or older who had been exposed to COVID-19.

CDR3 DNA sequence: TGTGCCAGCAGCGTTACAGGGTCCAACTATGGCTACACCTTC. Its translation is CASSVTGSNYGYTF. This chain connects TRBV9 to TRBJ1-2; TRBD1 is a possible D gene (6 bases). CDR3 length: 14 residues. V shed 2 bases and J shed 2 bases, with 10 bases lying between them. Germline V gene lookup returns CDR1 SGDLS and CDR2 YYNGEE.